Following are 28 T cell receptor beta chains from one sample sequenced in a study of T-cell memory formation after mild COVID-19. TCRdb reanalysed the 5' RACE reads using MiXCR and keeps one entry per CDR3 protein. The sample has approximately 560,000 distinct CDR3 sequences; 15% to 20% are singletons. The specimen sequenced was PBMCs or a T cell subset sorted from them (not recorded which). The receptor source for this set is an adult woman who had mild COVID-19 (a few samples of this study predate the infection). Cell type and time point are not known.

V gene TRBV15 combines with J gene TRBJ2-1; TRBD2 matches at 7 bases. V dropped 3 bases and J dropped 5; count of bases not matched to a gene: 10. This CDR3 contains 16 residues. CDR1 is LNHNV and CDR2 is YYDKDF in the germline V gene (reference sequence). In DNA form, the CDR3 reads TGTGCCACCAGCAGTGGGCTAGCGGATATAAACAATGAGCAGTTCTTC. As protein: CATSSGLADINNEQFF.

The chain recombines TRBV7-6 with TRBJ2-3, with 9 bases lining up with TRBD2. CDR1 is SGHVS, CDR2 FNYEAQ, per germline. This CDR3 has 18 residues. V gave up 5 bases and J gave up 1 base; unmatched junction bases: 13. The DNA of the CDR3 is TGTGCCAGCAGCCCCACAGCGGGAGGAGGTCCGGGCACAGATACGCAGTATTTT. This gives the protein CASSPTAGGGPGTDTQYF.

The chain recombines TRBV3-1 with TRBJ2-1; 9 bases match TRBD2. V was pared by 0 bases and J by 7 bases, with 19 bases of the junction left unmatched. The CDR3 totals 20 residues. Germline assignment: CDR1 LGHDT and CDR2 YNNKEL (reference sequence). In nucleotides, the CDR3 is TGTGCCAGCAGCCAAGATGACCCCGGGAAGGCGGGGGGGCCGGATAATGAGCAGTTCTTC. It yields the protein CASSQDDPGKAGGPDNEQFF.

The rearrangement joins TRBV6-1 to TRBJ1-2; tentatively, D is TRBD1 (6 bases). V lost 7 bases to trimming and J lost 3 bases, with 15 bases between them. The CDR3 covers 14 residues. The V gene's germline CDR1 is MNHNS and CDR2 SASEGT. The chain's CDR3 is CASIRLGGDYGYTF. The CDR3 nucleotides read TGTGCCAGCATCCGACTTGGGGGCGACTATGGCTACACCTTC.

The rearrangement links TRBV10-3 to TRBJ2-7; D possibly corresponds to TRBD1 (6 bases). CDR1 and CDR2 from the germline V gene are ENHRY and SYGVKD. This CDR3 spans 20 amino acids. The V end lost 5 bases, the J end lost 0 bases, and 29 bases lay between the germline ends. In DNA form, the CDR3 reads TGTGCCATCAGTCAGCAAGGCGACAGGTCAACTCCTCTGAGCTCCTACGAGCAGTACTTC. This sequence encodes CAISQQGDRSTPLSSYEQYF.

The rearrangement uses TRBV20-1 and TRBJ2-1, with 10 bases fitting TRBD2. The CDR3 loop spans 14 amino acids. CDR1 and CDR2 (germline): DFQATT, SNEGSKA (reference sequence). The V gene end was trimmed by 6 bases and the J gene end by 5 bases; junction bases not matched to a gene: 7. CDR3 in amino acids: CSAKTSGVDNEQFF. The CDR3 nucleotides read TGCAGTGCCAAAACTAGCGGGGTAGACAATGAGCAGTTCTTC.

The chain combines TRBV7-9 with TRBJ1-6; possible D gene TRBD1, 5 bases. The CDR3 has 12 amino acids. V was clipped by 5 bases and J by 13 bases, with 12 bases between them. CDR1 SEHNR and CDR2 FQNEAQ come from the germline V gene (reference sequence). The CDR3 nucleotides are TGTGCCAGCAGCCGGGACCTCGCGCCCCTCCACTTT. Translating gives CASSRDLAPLHF.

This sequence joins TRBV14 and TRBJ2-2, with a possible D match to TRBD2 (6 bases). CDR1 SGHDN and CDR2 FVKESK come from the germline V gene. Trimming took off 6 bases at V and 4 bases at J, with 18 bases between the two ends. The CDR3 is 16 residues long. CDR3 residues: CASSRLRLASTGELFF. Written as DNA, the CDR3 is TGTGCCAGCAGTCGTTTGCGTCTAGCGAGCACCGGGGAGCTGTTTTTT.

There are a few counts of this clonotype. The gene calls are TRBV4-3 and TRBJ1-2; D is possibly TRBD1 (5 bases). V shed 0 bases and J shed 2 bases, with 16 bases lying between them. Germline-derived CDR1 and CDR2 are LGHNA and YSLEER. The CDR3 is 17 amino acids. CDR3 nucleotide sequence: TGCGCCAGCAGCCAAGAAGCCCTTACGACAGACAACTATGGCTACACCTTC. Translation gives CASSQEALTTDNYGYTF.

This clonotype occurred once. The chain uses TRBV12-3 or TRBV12-4 and TRBJ1-5; 7 nucleotides line up with TRBD1. The junction had 10 bases not matched to a gene; V was cut back by 5 bases and J by 3 bases. The CDR3 consists of 16 residues. In DNA form, the CDR3 reads TGTGCCAGCAGTCCAACCACAGGGGACGTCAATCAGCCCCAGCATTTT. Translating it yields CASSPTTGDVNQPQHF.

CDR3 loop: CASRDPRTSGSSTDTQYF. The CDR3 DNA sequence: TGTGCCAGCAGAGATCCCAGGACTAGCGGGAGTAGCACAGATACGCAGTATTTT. This chain links TRBV12-3 or TRBV12-4 with TRBJ2-3; TRBD2 agrees at 13 bases. This CDR3 is built from 18 residues. The V gene end was trimmed by 6 bases and the J gene end by 0 bases; junction bases not matched to a gene: 9.

The chain combines TRBV7-2 with TRBJ1-1; TRBD1 matches 7 bases. The CDR3 runs 15 residues. Trimming took 1 base from V and 4 from J; bases not matched to a gene: 6. The V gene's germline CDR1 is SGHTA and CDR2 FQGNSA. The CDR3 DNA follows: TGTGCCAGCAGCTTAGAGGTGGCAGGGGGCACTGAAGCTTTCTTT. Protein: CASSLEVAGGTEAFF.

The J gene is TRBJ2-1, the V gene TRBV10-3, with D tentatively TRBD1 (5 bases). V lost 4 bases and J 3 bases, leaving 13 bases between the germline ends. CDR1 and CDR2 from the germline V gene are ENHRY and SYGVKD. The CDR3 extends over 15 amino acids. The CDR3 here is CAISAGRAGYNEQFF. In DNA form, the CDR3 reads TGTGCCATCAGTGCGGGCAGGGCAGGCTACAATGAGCAGTTCTTC.

The count of this clonotype is one. The chain couples TRBV7-2 to TRBJ2-7; either TRBD1 or TRBD2 may fit D (6 bases each). CDR3 length: 16 residues. Trimming stripped 5 bases from V and 2 bases from J, with 19 bases between. Germline assignment: CDR1 SGHTA and CDR2 FQGNSA. This chain's CDR3 is CASSHQSTGRPYEQYF. CDR3 bases: TGTGCCAGCAGCCATCAGTCTACAGGGAGGCCCTACGAGCAGTACTTC.

The J gene is TRBJ2-1, the V gene TRBV9; 10 bases are shared with TRBD2. V dropped 4 bases and J dropped 3; count of bases not matched to a gene: 7. This CDR3 has 16 amino acids. From germline, CDR1 is SGDLS and CDR2 YYNGEE. The CDR3 reads CASSPTLAGVYNEQFF. DNA of the CDR3: TGTGCCAGCAGCCCTACTCTAGCGGGAGTCTACAATGAGCAGTTCTTC.

The chain uses TRBV4-1 and TRBJ2-7; no clear D. V lost 0 bases to trimming and J lost 6 bases, with 12 bases between them. CDR1 and CDR2 from the germline V gene are MGHRA and YSYEKL. This CDR3 has 14 residues. The CDR3 region is CASSQENTPGEQYF. The CDR3 DNA reads as TGCGCCAGCAGCCAAGAAAACACTCCTGGCGAGCAGTACTTC.

This chain links TRBV19 with TRBJ1-2; perhaps TRBD1 as D (5 bases). The CDR3 is 14 residues long. Looked up from germline, CDR1 is LNHDA and CDR2 is SQIVND (reference sequence). Trimming shortened V by 8 bases and J by 3 bases, and 16 bases separated the two germline ends. CDR3: CASRWGFGDYGYTF. The CDR3 DNA reads TGTGCCAGTCGGTGGGGGTTTGGCGACTATGGCTACACCTTC.

The chain links TRBV6-5 to TRBJ2-3; 7 bases match TRBD2. Trimming at V came to 4 bases and at J to 0 bases, leaving 4 bases not matched to a gene. CDR1 and CDR2 (germline): MNHEY, SVGAGI. The CDR3 runs to 15 residues. The CDR3 reads CASSWGSGSTDTQYF. The CDR3 DNA follows: TGTGCCAGCAGTTGGGGTAGCGGGAGCACAGATACGCAGTATTTT.

This clonotype was seen only a few times. V usage is TRBV12-3 or TRBV12-4 and J usage is TRBJ1-4, with TRBD1 as a possible D gene (5 bases). This CDR3 spans 14 amino acids. V dropped 6 bases and J dropped 5 bases, with 13 bases sitting between them. CDR3 nucleotide sequence: TGTGCCAGCAGCTCGGGACTGAAAAATGAAAAACTGTTTTTT. Amino acid sequence: CASSSGLKNEKLFF.

This clonotype was seen a handful of times. V is TRBV12-3 or TRBV12-4 and J is TRBJ1-5; D is possibly TRBD1 (6 bases). V was trimmed by 3 bases and J by 1 base, leaving 13 bases between them. There are 16 residues in the CDR3. The CDR3 DNA sequence: TGTGCCAGCAGTTTGGGGGCAGATTTAAGCAATCAGCCCCAGCATTTT. This encodes CASSLGADLSNQPQHF.

CDR3 loop: CASSPGQIETQYF. The DNA of the CDR3 is TGTGCCAGCAGTCCCGGACAGATAGAGACCCAGTACTTC. V gene TRBV7-2 combines with J gene TRBJ2-5, with D perhaps matching TRBD1 (6 bases). With 6 bases removed from V and 4 bases from J, the gap between germline ends came to 12 bases. Germline loops: CDR1 SGHTA, CDR2 FQGNSA. The CDR3 runs to 13 residues.

This chain uses TRBV25-1 with TRBJ2-5, with a tentative D call TRBD1 (6 bases). Germline lookup yields CDR1 MGHDK and CDR2 SYGVNS. The CDR3 length is 15 residues. The V end was cut by 3 bases, the J end by 1 base, with 12 bases between. CDR3 in amino acids: CASSDETGPQETQYF. DNA of the CDR3: TGTGCCAGCAGTGACGAGACAGGACCCCAAGAGACCCAGTACTTC. Filled out from reference TRBV25-1 and TRBJ2-5, the complete variable domain reads EADIYQTPRYLVIGTGKKITLECSQTMGHDKMYWYQQDPGMELHLIHYSYGVNSTEKGDLSSESTVSRIRTEHFPLTLESARPSHTSQYLCASSDETGPQETQYFGPGTRLLVL.

This clonotype was recorded a few times. This rearrangement joins TRBV6-5 to TRBJ2-7, with 9 bases matching TRBD1. The V gene's germline CDR1 is MNHEY and CDR2 SVGAGI. V was clipped by 5 bases and J by 1 base; unmatched bases: 9. The CDR3 totals 16 residues. The CDR3 sequence is CASSQIPGQGSYEQYF. The CDR3, as DNA: TGTGCCAGCAGTCAGATTCCGGGACAGGGTTCCTACGAGCAGTACTTC.

This clonotype was observed a handful of times. This chain uses TRBV20-1 with TRBJ1-1; D not certain. This CDR3 is built from 13 residues. Trimming stripped 4 bases from V and 1 base from J, with 10 bases between. Germline CDR1 reads DFQATT; CDR2 reads SNEGSKA (reference sequence). The CDR3 coding sequence is TGCAGTGCTACCAATGGGCGGAACACTGAAGCTTTCTTT. Translating gives CSATNGRNTEAFF.

This clonotype has more than one count but fewer than ten. This sequence joins TRBV20-1 and TRBJ2-3; TRBD2 aligns across 13 bases. The CDR3 spans 14 residues. After removal of 5 bases from V and 4 bases from J, the junction contained 3 bases not matched to a gene. CDR1 DFQATT and CDR2 SNEGSKA come from the germline V gene (reference sequence). CDR3 protein: CSARTSGSSDTQYF. The CDR3 nucleotides are TGCAGTGCTCGGACTAGCGGGAGTTCAGATACGCAGTATTTT.

This clonotype has a handful of counts. The junction and the germline gene differ at one end; a read error may be behind it. This chain joins TRBV7-9 and TRBJ2-1; possible D gene TRBD2, 5 bases. CDR1 and CDR2 (germline): SEHNR, FQNEAQ (reference sequence). The CDR3 spans 15 residues. The CDR3 sequence: CASSLREGFYYEQFF. DNA of the CDR3: TGTGCCAGCAGCTTAAGAGAGGGTTTCTACTATGAGCAGTTCTTC. Looking up the rest from reference TRBV7-9 and TRBJ2-1 gives the full variable domain: DTGVSQNPRHKITKRGQNVTFRCDPISEHNRLYWYRQTLGQGPEFLTYFQNEAQLEKSRLLSDRFSAERPKGSFSTLEIQRTEQGDSAMYLCASSLREGFYYEQFFGPGTRLTVL.

This clonotype showed up just a few times. This rearrangement joins TRBV9 to TRBJ2-1; 8 bases match TRBD2. The CDR3 totals 16 residues. CDR1 is SGDLS, CDR2 YYNGEE, per germline. V shed 0 bases, J shed 2 bases, and the junction held 4 bases outside the gene matches. The CDR3 sequence is CASSVGPAGAYNEQFF. The CDR3 nucleotides are TGTGCCAGCAGCGTAGGTCCAGCGGGGGCCTACAATGAGCAGTTCTTC. Filled out from reference TRBV9 and TRBJ2-1, the complete variable domain reads DSGVTQTPKHLITATGQRVTLRCSPRSGDLSVYWYQQSLDQGLQFLIQYYNGEERAKGNILERFSAQQFPDLHSELNLSSLELGDSALYFCASSVGPAGAYNEQFFGPGTRLTVL.

This clonotype showed up just a few times. The genes are TRBV5-1 and TRBJ1-2; 10 bases match TRBD1. This CDR3 is 15 amino acids long. V shed 4 bases and J 7 bases; nucleotides not matched to a gene: 10. Germline V CDR1 and CDR2: SGHRS, YFSETQ. CDR3 DNA: TGCGCCAGCAGCGGAGGGACAGGGGTTGTCTCTGGCTACACCTTC. Its protein is CASSGGTGVVSGYTF.